Listed here is a single T cell receptor beta chain. From germline, CDR1 is MNHEY and CDR2 SMNVEV (reference sequence). The CDR3 is 14 residues long. Trimming removed 3 bases from V and 4 bases from J, with 12 bases in between. These data belong to a study of T cell changes during pregnancy in multiple sclerosis. The assay was immunoSEQ multiplex PCR, and TCRdb's table has in-frame clones only and misses some. Of about 60,000 clones in the sample, about 94% were seen once. This receptor was taken from a female donor with multiple sclerosis, enrolled in a pregnancy study. The chain joins TRBV27 to TRBJ2-5; D might be TRBD1 (6 bases). Specimen: CD8+ T cells from peripheral blood mononuclear cells, collected in the second trimester of pregnancy. The CDR3 DNA sequence: TGTGCCAGCAGTTTCCGAGGGGGTTCAGAGACCCAGTACTTC. It encodes CASSFRGGSETQYF.